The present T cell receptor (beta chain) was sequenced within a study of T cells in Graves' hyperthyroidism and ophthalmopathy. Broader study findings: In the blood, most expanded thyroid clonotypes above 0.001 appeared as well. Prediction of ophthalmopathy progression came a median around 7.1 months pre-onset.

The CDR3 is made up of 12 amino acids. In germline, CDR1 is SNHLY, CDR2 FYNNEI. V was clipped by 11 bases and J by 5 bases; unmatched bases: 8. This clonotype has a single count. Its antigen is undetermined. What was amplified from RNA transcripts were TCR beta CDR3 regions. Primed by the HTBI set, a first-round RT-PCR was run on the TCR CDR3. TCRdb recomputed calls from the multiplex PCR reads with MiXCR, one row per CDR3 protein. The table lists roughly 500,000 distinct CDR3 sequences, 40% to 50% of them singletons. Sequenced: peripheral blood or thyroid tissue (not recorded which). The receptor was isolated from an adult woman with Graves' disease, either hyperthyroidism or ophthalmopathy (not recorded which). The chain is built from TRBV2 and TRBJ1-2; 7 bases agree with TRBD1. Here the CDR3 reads CAGTEGAYGYTF. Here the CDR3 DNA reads TGTGCCGGCACGGAGGGGGCATATGGCTACACCTTC. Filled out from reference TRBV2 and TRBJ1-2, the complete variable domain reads EPEVTQTPSHQVTQMGQEVILRCVPISNHLYFYWYRQILGQKVEFLVSFYNNEISEKSEIFDDQFSVERPDGSNFTLKIRSTKLEDSAMYFCAGTEGAYGYTFGSGTRLTVV.